This TCR beta chain derives from a study of T cell repertoires in cytomegalovirus infection. Study context: Evidence of both CMV infection and a matching HLA type came from public TCR beta signatures. Regarding the study as a whole: CMV-specific TCR beta clonotypes restricted by HLA-C were the ones dominating the ex vivo response. Of the TCR beta families, the public ones yielded a cumulative frequency that identified carriers of CMV plus the relevant HLA.

TCRdb re-derived calls from the reads in MiXCR, one entry per CDR3 protein. The sample contains about 400,000 distinct CDR3 sequences, about a sixth of which appear only once. This clonotype has a count of ten or more. The target antigen is unknown. This CDR3 comprises 14 residues. V dropped 7 bases and J dropped 5; count of bases not matched to a gene: 8. The V call is TRBV12-3 or TRBV12-4, the J call TRBJ2-5, with 9 bases identical to TRBD1. Sequencing was carried out using PBMCs. The clonotype originates from a human donor in good health (CMV status not recorded). Some clones in this sample may be carry-over from other donors' samples. The CDR3 loop reads CASTSTGGGETQYF. CDR3 bases: TGTGCCAGCACCTCAACAGGGGGCGGGGAGACCCAGTACTTC.